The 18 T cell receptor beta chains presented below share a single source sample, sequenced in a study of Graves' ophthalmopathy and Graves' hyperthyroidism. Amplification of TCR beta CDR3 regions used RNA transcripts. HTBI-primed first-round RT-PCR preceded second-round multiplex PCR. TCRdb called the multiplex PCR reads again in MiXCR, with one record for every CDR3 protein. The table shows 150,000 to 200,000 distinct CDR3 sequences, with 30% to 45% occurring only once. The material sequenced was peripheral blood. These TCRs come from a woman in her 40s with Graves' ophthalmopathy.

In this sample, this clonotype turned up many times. CDR3 loop: CASSFFQSTGELFF. The CDR3 DNA is TGTGCCAGCAGTTTCTTCCAATCCACCGGGGAGCTGTTTTTT. This chain links TRBV12-3 or TRBV12-4 with TRBJ2-2; D gene unclear. This CDR3 has 14 amino acids. V dropped 3 bases and J dropped 4 bases, with 9 bases sitting between them.

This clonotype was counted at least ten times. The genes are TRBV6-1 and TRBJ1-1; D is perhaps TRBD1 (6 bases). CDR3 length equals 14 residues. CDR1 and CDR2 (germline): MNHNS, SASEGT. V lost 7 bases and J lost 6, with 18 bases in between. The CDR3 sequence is CASTSPGTISEAFF. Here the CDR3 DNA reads TGTGCCAGCACCTCCCCGGGGACAATCTCTGAAGCTTTCTTT.

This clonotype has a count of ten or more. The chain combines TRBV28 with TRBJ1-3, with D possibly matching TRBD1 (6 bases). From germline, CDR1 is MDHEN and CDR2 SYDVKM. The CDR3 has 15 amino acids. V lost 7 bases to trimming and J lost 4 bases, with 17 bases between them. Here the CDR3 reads CASIPIPGVGNTIYF. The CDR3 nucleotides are TGTGCCAGCATCCCAATACCAGGGGTGGGAAACACCATATATTTT.

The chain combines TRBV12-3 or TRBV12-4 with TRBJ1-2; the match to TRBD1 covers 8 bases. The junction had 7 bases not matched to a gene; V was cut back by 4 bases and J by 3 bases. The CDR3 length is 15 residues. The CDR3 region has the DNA TGTGCCAGCAGTTCGCAAAGGACAGGGCACTATGGCTACACCTTC. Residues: CASSSQRTGHYGYTF.

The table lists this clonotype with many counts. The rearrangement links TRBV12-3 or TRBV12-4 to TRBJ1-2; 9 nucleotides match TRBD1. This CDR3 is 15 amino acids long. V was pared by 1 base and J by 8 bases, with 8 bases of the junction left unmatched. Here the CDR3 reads CASSLEGQGAGGYTF. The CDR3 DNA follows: TGTGCCAGCAGTTTAGAGGGACAGGGTGCTGGGGGCTACACCTTC.

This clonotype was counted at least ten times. CDR3 DNA: TGCGCCAGCAGCCAAGACGCCTTTGGGCCCCTCCACTTT. Residues: CASSQDAFGPLHF. This chain joins TRBV4-3 and TRBJ1-6; D gene uncertain. CDR3 length: 13 residues. CDR1 LGHNA and CDR2 YSLEER come from the germline V gene. Trimming removed 0 bases at V and 13 bases at J, with 10 bases between.

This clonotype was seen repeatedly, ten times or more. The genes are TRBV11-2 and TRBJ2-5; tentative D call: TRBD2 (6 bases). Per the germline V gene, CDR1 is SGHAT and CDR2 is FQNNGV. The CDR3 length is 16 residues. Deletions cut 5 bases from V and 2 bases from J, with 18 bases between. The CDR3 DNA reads TGTGCCAGCAGCCCAAGGAGGGCAGGCCTTCAAGAGACCCAGTACTTC. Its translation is CASSPRRAGLQETQYF.

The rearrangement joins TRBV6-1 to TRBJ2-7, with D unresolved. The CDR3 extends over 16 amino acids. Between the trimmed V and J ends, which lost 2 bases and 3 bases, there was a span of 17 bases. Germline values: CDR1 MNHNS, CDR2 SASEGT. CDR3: CASSETSSPWVYEQYF. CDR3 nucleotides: TGTGCCAGCAGTGAAACATCATCCCCCTGGGTCTACGAGCAGTACTTC.

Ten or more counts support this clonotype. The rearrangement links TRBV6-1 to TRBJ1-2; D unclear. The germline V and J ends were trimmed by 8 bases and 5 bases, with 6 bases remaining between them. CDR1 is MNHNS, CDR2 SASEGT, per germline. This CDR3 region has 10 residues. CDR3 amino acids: CASVEYGYTF. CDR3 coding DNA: TGTGCCAGCGTCGAATATGGCTACACCTTC.

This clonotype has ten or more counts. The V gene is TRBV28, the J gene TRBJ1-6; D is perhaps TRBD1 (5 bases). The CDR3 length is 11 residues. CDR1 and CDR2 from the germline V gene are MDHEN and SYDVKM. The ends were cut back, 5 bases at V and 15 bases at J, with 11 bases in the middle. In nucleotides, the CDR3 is TGTGCCAGCAGTATCCGACAGTACCTCCACTTT. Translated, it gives CASSIRQYLHF.

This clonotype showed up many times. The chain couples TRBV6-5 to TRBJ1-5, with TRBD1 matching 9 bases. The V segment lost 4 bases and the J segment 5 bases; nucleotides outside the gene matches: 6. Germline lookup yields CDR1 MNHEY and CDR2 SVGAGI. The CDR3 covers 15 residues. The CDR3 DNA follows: TGTGCCAGCAGTTGGTTGGGACAGGGACATCAGCCCCAGCATTTT. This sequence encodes CASSWLGQGHQPQHF.

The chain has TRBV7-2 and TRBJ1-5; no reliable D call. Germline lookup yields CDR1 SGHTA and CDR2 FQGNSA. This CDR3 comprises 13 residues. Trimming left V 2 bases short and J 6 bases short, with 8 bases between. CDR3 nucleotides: TGTGCCAGCAGCTTAACACCTGTTCAGCCCCAGCATTTT. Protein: CASSLTPVQPQHF. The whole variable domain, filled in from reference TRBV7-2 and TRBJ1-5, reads GAGVSQSPSNKVTEKGKDVELRCDPISGHTALYWYRQSLGQGLEFLIYFQGNSAPDKSGLPSDRFSAERTGGSVSTLTIQRTQQEDSAVYLCASSLTPVQPQHFGDGTRLSIL.

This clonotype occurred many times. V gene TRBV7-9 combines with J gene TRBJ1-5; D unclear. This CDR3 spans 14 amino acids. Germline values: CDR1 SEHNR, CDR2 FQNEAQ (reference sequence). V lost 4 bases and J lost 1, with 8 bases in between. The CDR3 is CASSSPLSNQPQHF. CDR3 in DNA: TGTGCCAGCAGCTCTCCCCTAAGCAATCAGCCCCAGCATTTT.

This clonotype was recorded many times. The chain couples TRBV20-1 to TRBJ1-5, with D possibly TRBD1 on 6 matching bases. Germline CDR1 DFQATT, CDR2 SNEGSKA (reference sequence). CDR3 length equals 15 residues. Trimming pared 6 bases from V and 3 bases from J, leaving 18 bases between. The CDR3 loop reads CSAQYRVLINQPQHF. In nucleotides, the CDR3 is TGCAGTGCCCAGTACAGGGTTCTGATCAATCAGCCCCAGCATTTT.

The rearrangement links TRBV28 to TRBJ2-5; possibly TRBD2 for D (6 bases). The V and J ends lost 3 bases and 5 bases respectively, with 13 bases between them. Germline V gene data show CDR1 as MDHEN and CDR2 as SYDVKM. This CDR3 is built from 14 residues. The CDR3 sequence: CASSFTGVRETQYF. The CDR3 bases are TGTGCCAGCAGTTTTACGGGAGTGCGGGAGACCCAGTACTTC.

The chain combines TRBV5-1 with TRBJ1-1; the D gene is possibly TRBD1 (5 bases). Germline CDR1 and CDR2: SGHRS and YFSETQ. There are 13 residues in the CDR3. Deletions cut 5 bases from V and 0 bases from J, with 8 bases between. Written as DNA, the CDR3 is TGCGCCAGCAGGGGGGTAATGAACACTGAAGCTTTCTTT. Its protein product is CASRGVMNTEAFF.

CDR3 in DNA: TGTGCCAGCAGTTACTCCAAACGTGGGACCCAGTACTTC. This gives the protein CASSYSKRGTQYF. The V gene is TRBV6-2 or TRBV6-3, the J gene TRBJ2-5, with D unresolved. V lost 0 bases to trimming and J lost 7 bases, with 9 bases between them. The germline V gene has CDR1 MNHEY and CDR2 SVGEGT. CDR3 length: 13 residues.

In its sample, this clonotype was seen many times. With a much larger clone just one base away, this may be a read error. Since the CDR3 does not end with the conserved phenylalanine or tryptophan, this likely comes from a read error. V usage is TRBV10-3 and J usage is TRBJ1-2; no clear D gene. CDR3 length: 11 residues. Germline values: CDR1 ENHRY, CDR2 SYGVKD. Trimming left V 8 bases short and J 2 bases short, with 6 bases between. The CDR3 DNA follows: TGTGCCATCGCAGAGAACTATGGCTACACCTCC. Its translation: CAIAENYGYTS.